The rows below give T cell receptor beta chains drawn from one sample of a study of patients and donors after allogeneic stem cell transplantation. TCRdb called the RT-PCR reads again in MiXCR, with one record for every CDR3 protein. The data show approximately 88,000 distinct CDR3 sequences, around 5% seen once. Material: blood, either unsorted or a sorted T cell fraction (not recorded which). The source is a human donor who was either an allogeneic HSCT recipient or a stem cell or donor lymphocyte infusion donor (not recorded which). It is not recorded whose cells these are; they may come from a transplant donor. Each CDR3 is given with its conserved first and last residue. The D gene is left open where the match is weak. Clone size is stated in some rows and not others, as once, few, many or a class when expanded.

TRBV5-1,-,-,TRBJ2-5,TGCGCCAGCAGCTTGGGCGGCAGGGCGGTGGGCCAAGAGACCCAGTACTTC,CASSLGGRAVGQETQYF
TRBV19,few,-,TRBJ1-5,TGTGCCAGTAGTATAACTTTGGATCAGCCCCAGCATTTT,CASSITLDQPQHF
TRBV19,few,TRBD1,TRBJ1-2,TGTGCCAGTAGCGCCAGGGGGCTTAACTATGGCTACACCTTC,CASSARGLNYGYTF
TRBV15,few,-,TRBJ2-5,TGTGCCACCAGCAGAGTTCGACACGGCCAAGAGACCCAGTACTTC,CATSRVRHGQETQYF
TRBV18,many,-,TRBJ2-2,TGTGCCAGCTCACGACAGAAGAACACCGGGGAGCTGTTTTTT,CASSRQKNTGELFF
TRBV12-3/TRBV12-4,few,TRBD1,TRBJ1-2,TGTGCCAGCAGTTTCCGCCCGGGACAGACCTATGGCTACACCTTC,CASSFRPGQTYGYTF
TRBV5-6,many,-,TRBJ2-3,TGTGCCAGCAGCTTGAGGGACTTACCGACAGGGTATGATACGCAGTATTTT,CASSLRDLPTGYDTQYF
TRBV5-5,many,-,TRBJ2-7,TGTGCCAGCAGCTTGGCACCGAACGGAGAGCAGTACTTC,CASSLAPNGEQYF
TRBV25-1,many,-,TRBJ2-7,TGTGCCAGCAGTGATATCGGGGGCCGCAACGGCGAGCAGTACTTC,CASSDIGGRNGEQYF
TRBV12-3/TRBV12-4,many,-,TRBJ2-7,TGTGCCAGCAGTTTAGAGGAGGGGACCTACGAGCAGTACTTC,CASSLEEGTYEQYF
TRBV28,many,-,TRBJ2-7,TGTGCCAGCAGTTCATACAGGGTTCTCGAGCAGTACTTC,CASSSYRVLEQYF
TRBV2,-,-,TRBJ1-2,TGTGCCAGCAGTGAAACCAGGGCTGGCTACACCTTC,CASSETRAGYTF
TRBV10-3,medium-sized,-,TRBJ1-5,TGTGCCATCAGTGAATCGGGATCACCCAATCAGCCCCAGCATTTT,CAISESGSPNQPQHF
TRBV9,many,-,TRBJ2-5,TGTGCCAGCAGTTTACAGGGAATTGGGGAAGAGACCCAGTACTTC,CASSLQGIGEETQYF
TRBV29-1,many,-,TRBJ1-2,TGCAGCGTGGAACCCCTAAACTATGGCTACACCTTC,CSVEPLNYGYTF
TRBV20-1,many,-,TRBJ2-5,TGCAGTGCGGAACCGGAGCGGGAGACCCAGTACTTC,CSAEPERETQYF
TRBV7-9,many,-,TRBJ2-3,TGTGCCAGCAGCTATAGTCCCGGGACCCCAGGATCAGATACGCAGTATTTT,CASSYSPGTPGSDTQYF
TRBV6-1,many,-,TRBJ1-5,TGTGCCAGCAGTGGCAGGGGAGGACAGCCCCAGCATTTT,CASSGRGGQPQHF
TRBV20-1,many,TRBD2,TRBJ2-1,TGCAGTGCTAGAGATCAGCGGGGGAACAATGAGCAGTTCTTC,CSARDQRGNNEQFF
TRBV21-1,-,-,TRBJ1-1,TGTGCCAGCAGCAAACCCGGACAGGGACCCAACACTGAAGCTTTCTTT,CASSKPGQGPNTEAFF
TRBV20-1,many,-,TRBJ2-2,TGCAGTGCTCCTAAGCGAGGGAACACCGGGGAGCTGTTTTTT,CSAPKRGNTGELFF
TRBV25-1,many,-,TRBJ2-2,TGTGCCAGCAGTGATTCGGGGAACACCGGGGAGCTGTTTTTT,CASSDSGNTGELFF
TRBV5-8,many,-,TRBJ1-4,TGTGCCAGCAGCCCGAGGGGAGGAGGCAATGAAAAACTGTTTTTT,CASSPRGGGNEKLFF
TRBV18,-,TRBD2,TRBJ2-3,TGTGCCAGCTCACCAGGACTAGCGGGAACAGATACGCAGTATTTT,CASSPGLAGTDTQYF
TRBV19,few,-,TRBJ2-1,TGTGCCAGTAGTACTCGGGGTCCCCCGAATGAGCAGTTCTTC,CASSTRGPPNEQFF
TRBV7-3,many,-,TRBJ2-7,TGTGCCAGCAGCTTAACGGCGACAGGAAACTCCTACGAGCAGTACTTC,CASSLTATGNSYEQYF
TRBV5-4,-,-,TRBJ2-1,TGTGCCAGCAGCTCTTTTGGCGCGGCATACGAGCAGTTCTTC,CASSSFGAAYEQFF
TRBV2,-,-,TRBJ2-7,TGTGCCAGCAAACGAGGCTTTATTTCGGGGGAGCAGTACTTC,CASKRGFISGEQYF
TRBV20-1,few,-,TRBJ1-1,TGCAGTGCGGTGGACAGCATGAACACTGAAGCTTTCTTT,CSAVDSMNTEAFF